The 11 T cell receptor beta chains presented below share a single source sample, sequenced in a study of chemoradiotherapy in HPV16-positive cancers. This table comes from immunoSEQ multiplex PCR, and its TCRdb copy is limited to in-frame clones, with some not included. The sample records some 10,000 clones, 75% being singletons. Sequenced material: tumor tissue, taken from a patient who underwent chemoradiotherapy. Receptors were obtained from a human donor with HPV-associated anogenital cancer.

This clone was found once. The rearrangement joins TRBV14 to TRBJ1-5; D possibly corresponds to TRBD1 (5 bases). The CDR3 length is 14 residues. V lost 3 bases and J 6 bases, leaving 12 bases between the germline ends. Germline values: CDR1 SGHDN, CDR2 FVKESK. CDR3 DNA: TGTGCCAGCAGCCATGGGGGGGGAGGTCAGCCCCAGCATTTT. Translation: CASSHGGGGQPQHF.

On this clone: A junction boundary mismatches the germline segment, possibly from a read error. The chain links TRBV7-7 to TRBJ2-2, with TRBD2 matching 7 bases. The CDR3 has 15 amino acids. Germline V gene data show CDR1 as SSHAT and CDR2 as FNYEAQ (reference sequence). CDR3 nucleotide sequence: TGTGCTAGCAGCTTAGCGGGCGGGAACACCGGGGAGCTGTTTTTT. Amino acids: CASSLAGGNTGELFF.

This clone was found a few times. This chain links TRBV5-8 with TRBJ2-7; D is possibly TRBD2 (6 bases). Germline CDR1 reads SGHTS; CDR2 reads YDEGEE. This CDR3 spans 17 amino acids. Trimming removed 0 bases at V and 2 bases at J, with 18 bases between. CDR3 nucleotides: TGTGCCAGCAGCTTGGGATGGGGAGGCGGGGTCACCTACGAGCAGTACTTC. It specifies CASSLGWGGGVTYEQYF.

This clone was seen only once. The chain recombines TRBV7-9 with TRBJ1-1; D perhaps matches TRBD1 (5 bases). This CDR3 contains 11 residues. The germline CDR1 and CDR2 sequences are SEHNR and FQNEAQ (reference sequence). Between the trimmed V and J ends, which lost 1 base and 11 bases, there was a span of 8 bases. The CDR3 region has the DNA TGTGCCAGCAGCTTAGGAGAGGGGGCTTTCTTT. This translates into CASSLGEGAFF.

This clone turned up a few times. The chain combines TRBV11-3 with TRBJ1-5, with no clear D. V was cut by 2 bases and J by 4 bases, with 12 bases left in between. CDR3 length: 15 amino acids. Looked up from germline, CDR1 is SGHNT and CDR2 is YENEEA. DNA for the CDR3: TGTGCCAGCAGCTTAACGGCACTGCCTAATCAGCCCCAGCATTTT. This codes for CASSLTALPNQPQHF.

This clone occurred once. The V and J genes are TRBV2 and TRBJ2-7; TRBD2 matches at 7 bases. The CDR3 covers 13 residues. The germline CDR1 and CDR2 sequences are SNHLY and FYNNEI. V trimming: 6 bases; J trimming: 3 bases; junction bases outside the gene matches: 5. CDR3 sequence: CASRTLALYEQYV. The DNA of the CDR3 is TGTGCCAGCAGAACACTAGCGCTCTACGAGCAGTACGTC.

Remarks on this clone: Its ends do not fully match the called genes, so a read error is possible. This chain joins TRBV16 and TRBJ1-1; no reliable D call. The CDR3 totals 14 residues. Germline CDR1 KGHSY, CDR2 FQNENV. Here the CDR3 reads CATSQSVANTEAFF. CDR3 in DNA: TGTGCCACCAGCCAATCCGTGGCTAACACTGAAGCTTTCTTT.

The chain carries TRBV19 and TRBJ2-3, with no clear D. Germline V gene sequence: CDR1 LNHDA, CDR2 SQIVND (reference sequence). The ends were cut back, 7 bases at V and 1 base at J, with 12 bases in the middle. The CDR3 runs to 14 residues. The CDR3 reads CASKMSARTDTQYF. The CDR3 DNA is TGTGCCAGTAAAATGAGCGCCCGCACAGATACGCAGTATTTT.

This clone was seen a handful of times. The chain joins TRBV6-5 to TRBJ1-1, with a tentative D call TRBD1 (5 bases). V was trimmed by 1 base and J by 7 bases, leaving 16 bases between them. The CDR3 sequence is 15 residues long. Germline V lookup: CDR1 MNHEY, CDR2 SVGAGI. CDR3 sequence (DNA): TGTGCCAGCAGTTACTATCCGGGACGAGGGAATGAAGCTTTCTTT. This encodes CASSYYPGRGNEAFF.

The chain has TRBV5-8 and TRBJ1-5, with TRBD1 identical over 7 bases. Per germline, CDR1 SGHTS and CDR2 YDEGEE. V shed 4 bases and J 7 bases; nucleotides not matched to a gene: 11. This CDR3 region has 15 residues. CDR3 sequence (DNA): TGTGCCAGCAGCAATCTCAGGGGGACGGAGCAGCCCCAGCATTTT. Translating gives CASSNLRGTEQPQHF. Combining the CDR3 with reference TRBV5-8 and TRBJ1-5 gives the whole variable domain EAGVTQSPTHLIKTRGQQATLRCSPISGHTSVYWYQQALGLGLQFLLWYDEGEERNRGNFPPRFSGRQFPNYSSELNVNALELEDSALYLCASSNLRGTEQPQHFGDGTRLSIL.

The chain couples TRBV14 to TRBJ2-2; D ambiguous. The CDR3 runs 13 residues. V was shortened by 0 bases and J by 4 bases, with 3 bases between the two germline ends. CDR1 and CDR2 (germline): SGHDN, FVKESK. CDR3 sequence (DNA): TGTGCCAGCAGCCAAGATGTCACCGGGGAGCTGTTTTTT. This encodes CASSQDVTGELFF. The full variable domain, rest sourced from reference TRBV14 and TRBJ2-2, is EAGVTQFPSHSVIEKGQTVTLRCDPISGHDNLYWYRRVMGKEIKFLLHFVKESKQDESGMPNNRFLAERTGGTYSTLKVQPAELEDSGVYFCASSQDVTGELFFGEGSRLTVL.